This T cell receptor beta chain was retrieved from a study of identical twins. Per germline, CDR1 SGHRS and CDR2 YFSETQ. V gave up 4 bases and J gave up 1 base, with 16 bases separating them. The CDR3 totals 16 residues. It was template switching that added a universal primer site, and there were unique molecular identifiers on the cDNA. TCRdb analysed the 5' RACE reads with MiXCR anew, one entry per CDR3 protein. The sample consists of about 470,000 distinct CDR3 sequences, roughly a quarter of them appearing once. This clonotype was seen more than once but under ten times. The same data also contributed to another study, on T cells expressing NK-cell markers. From that paper: The study found dominant NKG2C+ clonotypes at about 1.0-8% of CD8+ T cells in several donors.

The sample comprised CD4+ T cells sorted from blood. This TCR derives from a woman younger than 35 in good health. The V gene is TRBV5-1, the J gene TRBJ2-3; D might be TRBD2 (6 bases). The CDR3 sequence: CASSLRLGRRTDTQYF. In DNA form, the CDR3 reads TGCGCCAGCAGCCTTCGACTCGGGAGACGCACAGATACGCAGTATTTT.